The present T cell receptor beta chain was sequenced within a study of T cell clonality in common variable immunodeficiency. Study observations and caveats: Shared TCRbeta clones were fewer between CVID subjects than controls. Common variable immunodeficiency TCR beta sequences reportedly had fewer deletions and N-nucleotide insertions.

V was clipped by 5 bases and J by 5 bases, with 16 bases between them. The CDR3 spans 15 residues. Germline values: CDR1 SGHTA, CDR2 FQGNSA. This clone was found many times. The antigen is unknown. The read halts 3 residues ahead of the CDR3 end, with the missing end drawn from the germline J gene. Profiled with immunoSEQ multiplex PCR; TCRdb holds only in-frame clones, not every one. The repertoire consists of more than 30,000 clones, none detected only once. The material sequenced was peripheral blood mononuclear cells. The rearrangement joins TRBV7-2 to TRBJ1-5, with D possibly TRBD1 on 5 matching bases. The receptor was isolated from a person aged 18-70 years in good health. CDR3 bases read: TGTGCCAGCAGCCAGGGTGACTTGACGGATCAGCCC. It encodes CASSQGDLTDQP. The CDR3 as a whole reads CASSQGDLTDQPQHF.